This T cell receptor beta chain originates from a study of OX40 agonist ivuxolimab in advanced cancers. Across the whole study: It was permissible to have had prior anti-PD-1, anti-PD-L1 or anti-CTLA-4 therapy, and about 40% had some.

The CDR3 spans 15 residues. Trimming stripped 4 bases from V and 6 bases from J, with 18 bases between. Germline values: CDR1 SEHNR, CDR2 FQNEAQ (reference sequence). The protocol was immunoSEQ multiplex PCR, while the TCRdb copy is restricted to in-frame clones and leaves out a portion. The repertoire holds roughly 60,000 clones, roughly nine tenths seen once, with roughly 13% in the top ten. This receptor was obtained from an adult with an advanced solid tumor such as melanoma, head and neck, liver or kidney cancer. This material consisted of CD4+ or CD8+ T cells sorted from blood, taken in a trial of the OX40 agonist ivuxolimab. This chain links TRBV7-9 with TRBJ1-2, with D possibly matching TRBD1 (6 bases). CDR3 protein: CASSSSGQLGDGYTF. CDR3 coding DNA: TGTGCCAGCAGCTCCTCAGGACAGCTAGGGGATGGCTACACCTTC.